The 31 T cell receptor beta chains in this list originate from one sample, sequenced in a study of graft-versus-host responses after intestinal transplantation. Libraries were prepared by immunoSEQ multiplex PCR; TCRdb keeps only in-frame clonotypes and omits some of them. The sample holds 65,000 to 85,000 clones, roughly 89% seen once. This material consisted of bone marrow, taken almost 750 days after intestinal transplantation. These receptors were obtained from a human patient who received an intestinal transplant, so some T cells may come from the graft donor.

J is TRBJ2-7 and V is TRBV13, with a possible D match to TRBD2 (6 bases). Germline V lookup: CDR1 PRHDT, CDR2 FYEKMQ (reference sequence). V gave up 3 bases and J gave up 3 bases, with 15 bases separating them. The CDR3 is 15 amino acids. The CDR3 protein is CASSFRRDLLYEQYF. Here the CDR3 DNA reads TGTGCCAGCAGCTTCAGGCGGGACTTACTCTACGAGCAGTACTTC.

The CDR3 bases are TGTGCCAGCAGCTTAGAGGCACTAGCGGGAGGTTTTGAGCAGTTCTTC. Translating gives CASSLEALAGGFEQFF. The chain recombines TRBV11-2 with TRBJ2-1; 12 bases align to TRBD2. The J segment lost 9 bases and the V segment lost 0 bases, leaving 6 bases of the junction unmatched. Germline V CDR1 and CDR2: SGHAT, FQNNGV. The CDR3 covers 16 residues.

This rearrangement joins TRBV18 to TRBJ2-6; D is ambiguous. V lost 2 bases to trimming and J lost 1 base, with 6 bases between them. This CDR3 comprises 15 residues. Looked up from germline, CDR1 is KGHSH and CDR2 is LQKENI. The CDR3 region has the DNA TGTGCCAGCTCACCATGGGTATCTGGGGCCAACGTCCTGACTTTC. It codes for CASSPWVSGANVLTF.

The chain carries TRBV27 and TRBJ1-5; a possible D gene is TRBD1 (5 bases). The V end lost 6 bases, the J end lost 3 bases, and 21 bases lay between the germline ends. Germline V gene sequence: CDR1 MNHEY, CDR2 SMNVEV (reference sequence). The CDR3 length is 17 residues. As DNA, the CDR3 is TGTGCCAGCAGCGAGGACAAACCTACGGTGTACAATCAGCCCCAGCATTTT. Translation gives CASSEDKPTVYNQPQHF.

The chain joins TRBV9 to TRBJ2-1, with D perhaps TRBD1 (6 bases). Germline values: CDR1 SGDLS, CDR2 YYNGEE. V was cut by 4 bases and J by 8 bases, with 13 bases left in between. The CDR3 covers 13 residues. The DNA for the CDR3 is TGTGCCAGCAGCCCACCGACAGGCGATGAGCAGTTCTTC. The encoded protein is CASSPPTGDEQFF.

The CDR3 sequence: CASSQDMSGTDLLTPLHF. In nucleotides, the CDR3 is TGTGCCAGCAGCCAAGATATGTCGGGGACAGATCTTCTAACACCCCTCCACTTT. The chain employs TRBV4-2 and TRBJ1-6; TRBD1 aligns across 7 bases. The CDR3 runs 18 residues. Germline CDR1 reads LGHNA; CDR2 reads YNFKEQ. Unmatched junction bases numbered 16, after V lost 0 bases and J lost 11 bases.

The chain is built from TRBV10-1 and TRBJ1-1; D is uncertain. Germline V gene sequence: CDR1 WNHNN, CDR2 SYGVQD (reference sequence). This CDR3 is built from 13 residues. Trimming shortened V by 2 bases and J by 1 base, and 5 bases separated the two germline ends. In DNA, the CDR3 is TGCGCCAGCAGTGAGAGGAGGAACACTGAAGCTTTCTTT. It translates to CASSERRNTEAFF.

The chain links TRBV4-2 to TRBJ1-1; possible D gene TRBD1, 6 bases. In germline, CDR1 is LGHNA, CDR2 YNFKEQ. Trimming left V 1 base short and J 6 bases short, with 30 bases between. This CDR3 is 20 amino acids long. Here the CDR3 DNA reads TGTGCCAGCAGCCAAGTCCCACCCGCCGCGGGGGGCGGAAAACTCTCTGAAGCTTTCTTT. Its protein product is CASSQVPPAAGGGKLSEAFF.

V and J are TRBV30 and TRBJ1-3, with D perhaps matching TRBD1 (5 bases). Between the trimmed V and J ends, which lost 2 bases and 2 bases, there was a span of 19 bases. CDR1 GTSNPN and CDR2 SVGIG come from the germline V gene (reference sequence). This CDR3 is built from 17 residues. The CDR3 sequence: CAWSPRGGPLAGNTIYF. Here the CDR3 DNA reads TGTGCCTGGAGTCCCCGCGGGGGTCCGCTAGCTGGAAACACCATATATTTT.

The DNA of the CDR3 is TGTGCCAGTAGTATACACACTGAAGCTTTCTTT. Amino acid sequence: CASSIHTEAFF. This chain connects TRBV19 to TRBJ1-1; D call uncertain. The CDR3 extends over 11 amino acids. V shed 2 bases and J shed 3 bases, with 1 base lying between them. Germline V lookup: CDR1 LNHDA, CDR2 SQIVND (reference sequence).

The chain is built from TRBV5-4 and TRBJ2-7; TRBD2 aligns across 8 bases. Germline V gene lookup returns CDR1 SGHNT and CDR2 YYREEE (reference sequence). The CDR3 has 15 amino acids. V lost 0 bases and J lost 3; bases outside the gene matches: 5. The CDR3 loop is CASSLGSGGYYEQYF. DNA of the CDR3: TGTGCCAGCAGCTTGGGCAGCGGGGGTTACTACGAGCAGTACTTC.

DNA for the CDR3: TGCAGCGCCGAGGCGGACTATGGCTACACCTTC. Its translation is CSAEADYGYTF. The V gene is TRBV29-1, the J gene TRBJ1-2; D ambiguous. Germline CDR1 and CDR2: SQVTM and ANQGSEA. V shed 7 bases and J shed 3 bases, with 9 bases lying between them. The CDR3 length is 11 residues.

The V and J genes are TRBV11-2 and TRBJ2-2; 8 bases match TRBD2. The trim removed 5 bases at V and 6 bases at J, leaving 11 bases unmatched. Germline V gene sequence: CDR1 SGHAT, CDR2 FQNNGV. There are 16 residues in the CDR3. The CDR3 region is CASSPREGRWAGELFF. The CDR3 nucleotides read TGTGCCAGCAGCCCCCGGGAGGGACGCTGGGCCGGGGAGCTGTTTTTT.

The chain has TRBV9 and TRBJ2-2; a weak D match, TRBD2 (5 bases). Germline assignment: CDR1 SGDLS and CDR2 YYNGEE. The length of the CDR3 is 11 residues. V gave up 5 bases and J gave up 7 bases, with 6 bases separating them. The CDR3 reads CASRRDGELFF. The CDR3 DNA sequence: TGTGCCAGCAGACGGGACGGGGAGCTGTTTTTT.

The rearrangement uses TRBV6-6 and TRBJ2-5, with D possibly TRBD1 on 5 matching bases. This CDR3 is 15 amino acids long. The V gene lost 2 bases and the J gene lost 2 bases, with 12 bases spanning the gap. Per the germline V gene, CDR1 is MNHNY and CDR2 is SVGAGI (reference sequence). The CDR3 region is CASSYVGAQQETQYF. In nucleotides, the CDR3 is TGTGCCAGCAGTTACGTTGGGGCGCAACAAGAGACCCAGTACTTC.

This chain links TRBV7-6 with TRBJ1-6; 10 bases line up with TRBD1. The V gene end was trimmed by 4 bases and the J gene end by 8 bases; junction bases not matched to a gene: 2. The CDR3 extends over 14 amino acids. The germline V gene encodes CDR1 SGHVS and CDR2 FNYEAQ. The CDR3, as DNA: TGTGCCAGCAGCTCCGGACAGGGGGATTCACCCCTCCACTTT. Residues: CASSSGQGDSPLHF. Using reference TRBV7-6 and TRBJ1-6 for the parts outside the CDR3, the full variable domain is GAGVSQSPRYKVTKRGQDVALRCDPISGHVSLYWYRQALGQGPEFLTYFNYEAQQDKSGLPNDRFSAERPEGSISTLTIQRTEQRDSAMYRCASSSGQGDSPLHFGNGTRLTVT.

CDR3 nucleotide sequence: TGTGCCAGCCCCCGAACGCGGGGGCTAGCGGGGAGAGGGAGCGCAGATACGCAGTATTTT. Its protein is CASPRTRGLAGRGSADTQYF. The gene calls are TRBV28 and TRBJ2-3; 9 nucleotides align to TRBD2. Germline assignment: CDR1 MDHEN and CDR2 SYDVKM. Losses at the gene ends were 8 bases for V and 4 bases for J; bases not matched to a gene: 25. This CDR3 is built from 20 residues.

The CDR3 DNA reads TGTGCCAGCAGTTTTTCTGCCCACGAGCAGTACTTC. Translated: CASSFSAHEQYF. The chain joins TRBV13 to TRBJ2-5, with D unresolved. The J call is doubtful: the DNA matches TRBJ2-7 better. Germline lookup yields CDR1 PRHDT and CDR2 FYEKMQ (reference sequence). CDR3 size: 12 residues.

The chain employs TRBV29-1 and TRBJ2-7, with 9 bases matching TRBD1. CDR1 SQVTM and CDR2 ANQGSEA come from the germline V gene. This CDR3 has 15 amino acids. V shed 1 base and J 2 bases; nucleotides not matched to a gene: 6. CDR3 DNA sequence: TGCAGCGTTGAAGCCCGGGACAGGGTAACCTACGAGCAGTACTTC. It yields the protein CSVEARDRVTYEQYF.

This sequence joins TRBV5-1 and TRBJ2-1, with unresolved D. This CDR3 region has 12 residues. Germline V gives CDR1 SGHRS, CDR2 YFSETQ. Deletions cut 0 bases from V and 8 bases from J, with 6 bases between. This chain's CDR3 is CASSLGGDEQFF. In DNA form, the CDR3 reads TGCGCCAGCAGCTTGGGTGGGGATGAGCAGTTCTTC.

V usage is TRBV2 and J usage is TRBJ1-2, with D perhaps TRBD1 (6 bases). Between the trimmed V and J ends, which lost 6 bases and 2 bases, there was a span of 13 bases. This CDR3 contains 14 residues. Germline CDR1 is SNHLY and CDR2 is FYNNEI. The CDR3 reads CASRGDKKNYGYTF. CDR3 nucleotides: TGTGCCAGCAGAGGGGACAAGAAGAACTATGGCTACACCTTC.

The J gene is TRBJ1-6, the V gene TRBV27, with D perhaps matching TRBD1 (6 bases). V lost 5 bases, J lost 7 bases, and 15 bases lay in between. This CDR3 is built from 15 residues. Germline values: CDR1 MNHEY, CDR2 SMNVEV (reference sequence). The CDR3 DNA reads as TGTGCCAGCAGTATTTTCCAGGGGCAAAATTCACCCCTCCACTTT. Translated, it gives CASSIFQGQNSPLHF.

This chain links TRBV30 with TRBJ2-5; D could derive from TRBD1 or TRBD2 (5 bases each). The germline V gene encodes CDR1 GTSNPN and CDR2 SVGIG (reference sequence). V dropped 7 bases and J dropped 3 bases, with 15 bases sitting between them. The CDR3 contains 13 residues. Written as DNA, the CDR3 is TGTGCCTCAAGAGAGGGGCGGGAAGAGACCCAGTACTTC. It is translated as CASREGREETQYF.

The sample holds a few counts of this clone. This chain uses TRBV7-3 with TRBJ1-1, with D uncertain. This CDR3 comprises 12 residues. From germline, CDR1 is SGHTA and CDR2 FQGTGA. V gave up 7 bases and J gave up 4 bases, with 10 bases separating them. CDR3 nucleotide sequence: TGTGCCAGCACGATAGACTCCACTGAAGCTTTCTTT. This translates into CASTIDSTEAFF.

CDR3 sequence (DNA): TGCGCCAGCAGCTTGAGTGACAGGGCCCCTCAGAGTGAGTACTTC. This gives the protein CASSLSDRAPQSEYF. The chain joins TRBV5-1 to TRBJ2-7, with 7 positions matching TRBD1. J gave up 11 bases and V 1 base, and 15 bases lay outside the gene matches. The CDR3 is made up of 15 amino acids. The germline CDR1 and CDR2 sequences are SGHRS and YFSETQ.

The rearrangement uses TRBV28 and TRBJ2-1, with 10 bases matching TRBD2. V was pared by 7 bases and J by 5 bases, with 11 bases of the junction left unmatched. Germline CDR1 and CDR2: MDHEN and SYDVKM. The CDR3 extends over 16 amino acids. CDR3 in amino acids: CASTYIGLAVDNEQFF. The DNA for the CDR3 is TGTGCCAGCACTTACATTGGACTAGCGGTAGACAATGAGCAGTTCTTC.

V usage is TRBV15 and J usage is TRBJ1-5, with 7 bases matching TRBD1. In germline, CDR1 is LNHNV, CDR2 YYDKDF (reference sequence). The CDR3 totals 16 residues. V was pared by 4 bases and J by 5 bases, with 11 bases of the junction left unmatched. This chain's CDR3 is CATSIGTVGADQPQHF. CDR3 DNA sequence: TGTGCCACCAGCATTGGGACAGTGGGGGCCGATCAGCCCCAGCATTTT.

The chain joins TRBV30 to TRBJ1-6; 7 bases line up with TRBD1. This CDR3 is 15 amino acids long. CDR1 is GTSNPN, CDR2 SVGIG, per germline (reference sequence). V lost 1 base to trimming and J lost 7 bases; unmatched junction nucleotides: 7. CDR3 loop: CAWSGQGRPNSPLHF. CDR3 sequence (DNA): TGTGCCTGGAGTGGACAGGGACGGCCGAATTCACCCCTCCACTTT.

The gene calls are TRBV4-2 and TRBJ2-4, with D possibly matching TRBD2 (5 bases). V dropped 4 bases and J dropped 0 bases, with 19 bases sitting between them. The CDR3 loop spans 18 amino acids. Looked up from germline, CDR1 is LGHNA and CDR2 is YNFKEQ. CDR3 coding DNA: TGTGCCAGCAGCCCGACAAGCGGACTGGTCTTAGCCAAAAACATTCAGTACTTC. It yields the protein CASSPTSGLVLAKNIQYF.

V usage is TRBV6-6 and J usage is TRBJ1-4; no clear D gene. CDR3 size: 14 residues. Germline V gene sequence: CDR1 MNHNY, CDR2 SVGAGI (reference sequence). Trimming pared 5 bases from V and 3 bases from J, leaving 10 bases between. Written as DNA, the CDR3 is TGTGCCAGCAGTGGCCGGCTGGCTAATGAAAAACTGTTTTTT. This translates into CASSGRLANEKLFF.

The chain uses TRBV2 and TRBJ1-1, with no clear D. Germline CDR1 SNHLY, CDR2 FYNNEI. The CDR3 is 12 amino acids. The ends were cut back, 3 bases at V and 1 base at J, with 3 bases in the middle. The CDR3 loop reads CASSDWNTEAFF. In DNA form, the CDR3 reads TGTGCCAGCAGTGACTGGAACACTGAAGCTTTCTTT.